This T cell receptor (beta chain) was documented in a study of blood T cell repertoires in COVID-19. Background on the study: COVID-19 samples, acute and convalescent, were from the United States, Italy and Spain. The analysed material was cDNA or gDNA that came from T cells, B-cell-depleted T cells, or PBMCs.

Original data processing: Estimation of nucleated cell counts relied on the amplification of reference gene primers. Method: immunoSEQ multiplex PCR; TCRdb's copy keeps in-frame clones and lacks some. That table furnishes V, J and clone size, whereas the DNA furnished D and trimming. The profile shows around 69,000 clones, roughly 89% of them singletons. V trimming: 6 bases; J trimming: 0 bases; junction bases outside the gene matches: 3. Germline V gene sequence: CDR1 MNHEY, CDR2 SMNVEV (reference sequence). CDR3 length: 15 residues. This TCR was sampled from a woman in her fifties or sixties with active COVID-19. The J gene is TRBJ1-1, the V gene TRBV27; 11 nucleotides line up with TRBD1. What was sequenced was peripheral blood. CDR3 coding DNA: TGTGCCAGCAGGGGACAGGGGGATCTGAACACTGAAGCTTTCTTT. Its translation is CASRGQGDLNTEAFF.